What follows are 9 T cell receptor beta chains derived from one specimen sequenced in a study of T-cell reconstitution after alpha-beta-depleted transplantation in children. Researchers prepared the TCRbeta library using unique molecular identifiers, the study reports. One entry per CDR3 protein results from TCRdb running MiXCR on the PCR reads. This table has some 300,000 distinct CDR3 sequences, over 9.5% appearing once. The material sequenced was PBMCs, taken before TCRalphabeta/CD19-depleted stem cell transplant. These TCRs come from a boy in the first two years of life with acute myeloid leukemia, due to receive a stem cell transplant.

In its sample, this clonotype was seen many times. The J gene is TRBJ1-1, the V gene TRBV7-6; perhaps TRBD1 as D (5 bases). Trimming took off 2 bases at V and 0 bases at J, with 7 bases between the two ends. There are 14 residues in the CDR3. Germline V gene lookup returns CDR1 SGHVS and CDR2 FNYEAQ. Written as DNA, the CDR3 is TGTGCCAGCAGCTTAAGACAGATGAACACTGAAGCTTTCTTT. It specifies CASSLRQMNTEAFF.

The table lists this clonotype with many counts. The rearrangement joins TRBV4-3 to TRBJ2-2; 12 bases agree with TRBD2. CDR3 length equals 17 residues. From germline, CDR1 is LGHNA and CDR2 YSLEER. The V gene end was trimmed by 1 base and the J gene end by 7 bases; junction bases not matched to a gene: 7. The CDR3 spells CASSQGRLAGAVGELFF. The CDR3 DNA is TGCGCCAGCAGCCAAGGGAGACTAGCGGGAGCCGTCGGGGAGCTGTTTTTT.

This clonotype was counted ten times or more. V is TRBV29-1 and J is TRBJ2-5, with D possibly matching TRBD2 (5 bases). Germline V gives CDR1 SQVTM, CDR2 ANQGSEA. With 4 bases removed from V and 3 bases from J, the gap between germline ends came to 9 bases. The CDR3 runs to 12 residues. The CDR3 protein is CSVGLGEETQYF. Written as DNA, the CDR3 is TGCAGCGTTGGTCTGGGAGAAGAGACCCAGTACTTC.

This clonotype has ten or more counts. The V and J genes are TRBV27 and TRBJ2-7; 8 bases match TRBD1. Germline V gene data show CDR1 as MNHEY and CDR2 as SMNVEV (reference sequence). V dropped 6 bases and J dropped 5; count of bases not matched to a gene: 6. The CDR3 is 13 amino acids. CDR3: CASRRDRLNEQYF. CDR3 in DNA: TGTGCCAGCAGAAGGGACAGGCTGAACGAGCAGTACTTC.

The sample holds a few counts of this clonotype. The chain is built from TRBV7-3 and TRBJ1-1; D is perhaps TRBD1 (6 bases). Germline V gene sequence: CDR1 SGHTA, CDR2 FQGTGA. This CDR3 contains 16 residues. V gave up 0 bases and J gave up 5 bases, with 16 bases separating them. The CDR3 loop is CASSLTPTGGRTEAFF. CDR3 DNA: TGTGCCAGCAGCTTAACGCCGACAGGTGGTCGAACTGAAGCTTTCTTT.

This clonotype was detected ten times or more. This chain connects TRBV11-2 to TRBJ1-5; 8 bases agree with TRBD1. Germline-derived CDR1 and CDR2 are SGHAT and FQNNGV. The CDR3 spans 15 residues. With 1 base clipped from V and 6 bases from J, the junction kept 5 bases outside the gene matches. In DNA, the CDR3 is TGTGCCAGCAGCTTAGGAAGGACAGGGTTTCAGCCCCAGCATTTT. Translation: CASSLGRTGFQPQHF.

This clonotype was counted many times. The rearrangement joins TRBV5-1 to TRBJ2-2; D may be TRBD1 or TRBD2 (5 bases each). Trimming removed 6 bases at V and 3 bases at J, with 12 bases between. This CDR3 has 14 residues. Per the germline V gene, CDR1 is SGHRS and CDR2 is YFSETQ. CDR3 in DNA: TGCGCCAGCATCGGGACCCCTGACACCGGGGAGCTGTTTTTT. Amino acids: CASIGTPDTGELFF.

The table lists this clonotype with a few counts. The chain is built from TRBV7-2 and TRBJ1-1; TRBD1 matches 7 bases. With 5 bases clipped from V and 0 bases from J, the junction kept 15 bases outside the gene matches. CDR1 SGHTA and CDR2 FQGNSA come from the germline V gene. The CDR3 sequence is 18 residues long. The CDR3 is CASSTRDSKWSMNTEAFF. CDR3 DNA sequence: TGTGCCAGCAGCACCAGGGACAGTAAGTGGTCCATGAACACTGAAGCTTTCTTT.

This clonotype showed up many times. The chain uses TRBV12-3 or TRBV12-4 and TRBJ1-6; 7 nucleotides agree with TRBD1. V lost 2 bases and J lost 10; bases outside the gene matches: 5. The CDR3 is made up of 14 amino acids. The CDR3 DNA is TGTGCCAGCAGTTTAAGACAGGGAGAATCACCCCTCCACTTT. This codes for CASSLRQGESPLHF.